This TCR beta chain originates from a study of blood T cells in healthy people across ages. The authors ran a second PCR of 7 to 11 cycles using a sample-barcoded 5' primer and a J-beta primer mix. TCRdb independently ran MiXCR on the 5' RACE reads; one entry per CDR3 protein. The repertoire holds around 1,000,000 distinct CDR3 sequences, with 35% to 40% as singletons. This clonotype appeared a few times. Ranging in age from roughly 6 to 90, the donors were healthy Caucasian individuals from Russia. The CDR3 length is 17 residues. Germline trimming cut 3 bases from V and 2 bases from J; bases unmatched to any gene: 11. The germline V gene has CDR1 SGHTA and CDR2 FQGNSA.

The origin of this receptor is a man aged 18 to 29 in good health. Sequencing used blood. The chain joins TRBV7-2 to TRBJ2-7, with TRBD1 identical over 9 bases. CDR3 DNA sequence: TGTGCCAGCAGCTTTTACGAGCAGGGACAGGGAACCTACGAGCAGTACTTC. Its protein product is CASSFYEQGQGTYEQYF.